This TCR beta chain was recovered during a study of T-cell reconstitution after alpha-beta-depleted transplantation in children. Preparation of the TCRbeta library involved a method that used unique molecular identifiers. TCRdb reprocessed the PCR reads via MiXCR and lists one record per CDR3 protein. Among about 300,000 distinct CDR3 sequences listed, over 7.5% were seen once. Points on this clonotype: Its matching antigen is unknown.

Study observations and caveats: Some patients owed their high day-60 TCRbeta diversity to surviving recipient T cells and thymic progenitors. At around two months after transplant, the alpha-beta T cells were reportedly derived from several hundred expanded clones that came from non-depleted graft cells. T-cell numbers and diversity one year post-transplant derived largely from freshly generated T cells.

The sequence came from a female patient aged 2-10 years who had a stem cell transplant for Fanconi anemia, so the T cells may come from the graft donor. Material: peripheral blood, obtained 360 days after TCRalphabeta/CD19-depleted stem cell transplant.

As DNA, the CDR3 is TGTGCCAGTAAGCGGAAGGTTGATTCACCCCTCCACTTT. It codes for CASKRKVDSPLHF. The rearrangement joins TRBV19 to TRBJ1-6; D not resolved. Germline V CDR1 and CDR2: LNHDA, SQIVND (reference sequence). The V gene lost 7 bases and the J gene lost 8 bases, with 12 bases spanning the gap. This CDR3 has 13 amino acids. The variable domain in full, completed from reference TRBV19 and TRBJ1-6, reads DGGITQSPKYLFRKEGQNVTLSCEQNLNHDAMYWYRQDPGQGLRLIYYSQIVNDFQKGDIAEGYSVSREKKESFPLTVTSAQKNPTAFYLCASKRKVDSPLHFGNGTRLTVT.